This is a list of T cell receptor beta chains from one sample in a study of blood T cell repertoires in COVID-19. TCRdb keeps only in-frame clones here, not all; method: immunoSEQ multiplex PCR. This table holds 100,000 or so clones, roughly 82% found once. Sequenced: peripheral blood. Receptor source: a man aged 50 to 59 with active or convalescent COVID-19. Both conserved end residues are part of each CDR3. The order of the fields is J gene, V gene, clone size, D gene, CDR3 protein, CDR3 DNA. The D gene is left open where the match is weak. Clone size, where shown, is once, few, many, or a class for clones that have expanded.

J gene: TRBJ2-5; V gene: TRBV5-1; clone size: .; D gene: .; CDR3 protein: CASSQIPGNTLYF; CDR3 DNA: TGCGCCAGCAGCCAGATACCGGGGAACACCCTTTACTTC
J gene: TRBJ2-3; V gene: TRBV5-6; clone size: once; D gene: .; CDR3 protein: CASSEGDTQYF; CDR3 DNA: TGTGCCAGCAGCGAGGGAGATACGCAGTATTTT
J gene: TRBJ1-1; V gene: TRBV11-3; clone size: .; D gene: TRBD1; CDR3 protein: CASSLTGGGTEAFF; CDR3 DNA: TGTGCCAGCAGCTTGACAGGGGGTGGGACTGAAGCTTTCTTT
J gene: TRBJ2-7; V gene: TRBV19; clone size: .; D gene: TRBD2; CDR3 protein: CASSAPRTSGGPYEQYF; CDR3 DNA: TGTGCCAGTAGTGCCCCCAGGACTAGCGGGGGACCCTACGAGCAGTACTTC
J gene: TRBJ2-3; V gene: TRBV5-4; clone size: .; D gene: TRBD1; CDR3 protein: CASSPGTGGGSAQYF; CDR3 DNA: TGTGCCAGCAGCCCAGGGACAGGGGGCGGGTCAGCGCAGTATTTT
J gene: TRBJ1-1; V gene: TRBV29-1; clone size: few; D gene: TRBD1; CDR3 protein: CSVVPRGIEAFF; CDR3 DNA: TGCAGCGTTGTTCCCAGGGGGATAGAAGCTTTCTTT
J gene: TRBJ1-1; V gene: TRBV4-1; clone size: .; D gene: .; CDR3 protein: CASSQDQAFMNTEAFF; CDR3 DNA: TGCGCCAGCAGCCAAGATCAGGCATTCATGAACACTGAAGCTTTCTTT
J gene: TRBJ1-2; V gene: TRBV18; clone size: .; D gene: TRBD1; CDR3 protein: CASSPGQGNYGYTF; CDR3 DNA: TGTGCCAGCTCTCCTGGACAGGGGAACTATGGCTACACCTTC
J gene: TRBJ1-5; V gene: TRBV18; clone size: .; D gene: .; CDR3 protein: CASAQGEEQPQHF; CDR3 DNA: TGTGCCAGCGCACAGGGAGAAGAGCAGCCCCAGCATTTT
J gene: TRBJ1-1; V gene: TRBV9; clone size: .; D gene: .; CDR3 protein: CASSVGGASTEAFF; CDR3 DNA: TGTGCCAGCTCCGTCGGGGGGGCCTCAACTGAAGCTTTCTTT
J gene: TRBJ2-2; V gene: TRBV5-4; clone size: .; D gene: TRBD2; CDR3 protein: CASSSAGGPGELFF; CDR3 DNA: TGTGCCAGCAGCTCAGCGGGGGGGCCCGGGGAGCTGTTTTTT
J gene: TRBJ1-1; V gene: TRBV28; clone size: .; D gene: .; CDR3 protein: CATPPAEAFF; CDR3 DNA: TGTGCCACCCCCCCTGCTGAAGCTTTCTTT
J gene: TRBJ2-1; V gene: TRBV15; clone size: .; D gene: .; CDR3 protein: CATCQSLRGAENEQFF; CDR3 DNA: TGTGCCACCTGTCAGAGCCTCCGGGGGGCGGAGAATGAGCAGTTCTTC
J gene: TRBJ2-1; V gene: TRBV7-9; clone size: .; D gene: .; CDR3 protein: CASSYRVSYNEQFF; CDR3 DNA: TGTGCCAGCAGCTACCGGGTTTCCTACAATGAGCAGTTCTTC
J gene: TRBJ1-5; V gene: TRBV7-9; clone size: once; D gene: TRBD1; CDR3 protein: CASSSGQGDQPQHF; CDR3 DNA: TGTGCCAGCAGCTCTGGACAGGGGGATCAGCCCCAGCATTTT
J gene: TRBJ2-7; V gene: TRBV18; clone size: once; D gene: TRBD1; CDR3 protein: CASSGQNSYEQYF; CDR3 DNA: TGTGCCAGCTCGGGACAGAACTCCTACGAGCAGTACTTC
J gene: TRBJ2-1; V gene: TRBV4-1; clone size: .; D gene: TRBD2; CDR3 protein: CASSQTSGGSYNEQFF; CDR3 DNA: TGCGCCAGCAGCCAAACTAGCGGGGGCTCATACAATGAGCAGTTCTTC
J gene: TRBJ2-1; V gene: TRBV11-2; clone size: .; D gene: .; CDR3 protein: CASSLDWRSTNNEQFF; CDR3 DNA: TGTGCCAGCAGCTTAGATTGGAGATCTACTAATAATGAGCAGTTCTTC
J gene: TRBJ2-7; V gene: TRBV7-9; clone size: .; D gene: TRBD1; CDR3 protein: CASSPGQGNDEQYF; CDR3 DNA: TGTGCCAGCAGCCCGGGACAGGGGAACGACGAGCAGTACTTC
J gene: TRBJ1-1; V gene: TRBV6-6; clone size: .; D gene: .; CDR3 protein: CASRREVWTEAFF; CDR3 DNA: TGTGCCAGCAGAAGAGAGGTGTGGACTGAAGCTTTCTTT
J gene: TRBJ2-3; V gene: TRBV7-2; clone size: .; D gene: .; CDR3 protein: CASSLPTVSTDTQYF; CDR3 DNA: TGTGCCAGCAGCTTACCGACAGTTAGCACAGATACGCAGTATTTT
J gene: TRBJ2-5; V gene: TRBV29-1; clone size: .; D gene: TRBD2; CDR3 protein: CSVGGPSGVETQYF; CDR3 DNA: TGCAGCGTTGGAGGCCCTAGCGGGGTTGAGACCCAGTACTTC
J gene: TRBJ1-3; V gene: TRBV18; clone size: .; D gene: .; CDR3 protein: CASSPAGVKLSGNTIYF; CDR3 DNA: TGTGCCAGCTCACCAGCGGGGGTGAAGTTGAGTGGAAACACCATATATTTT
J gene: TRBJ2-2; V gene: TRBV5-4; clone size: .; D gene: TRBD2; CDR3 protein: CASSSWTSGGTGELFF; CDR3 DNA: TGTGCCAGCAGCTCCTGGACTAGCGGTGGCACCGGGGAGCTGTTTTTT
J gene: TRBJ1-4; V gene: TRBV3-1/TRBV3-2; clone size: .; D gene: .; CDR3 protein: CASSQVSGSTNEKLFF; CDR3 DNA: TGTGCCAGCAGCCAAGTCTCGGGATCAACTAATGAAAAACTGTTTTTT
J gene: TRBJ1-4; V gene: TRBV4-1; clone size: .; D gene: TRBD1; CDR3 protein: CASSLGYRGGNEKLFF; CDR3 DNA: TGCGCCAGCAGCCTAGGCTACAGGGGCGGTAATGAAAAACTGTTTTTT
J gene: TRBJ2-7; V gene: TRBV10-1; clone size: .; D gene: TRBD1; CDR3 protein: CASSGQGIGNEQYF; CDR3 DNA: TGCGCCAGCAGTGGACAGGGAATTGGGAACGAGCAGTACTTC
J gene: TRBJ2-5; V gene: TRBV19; clone size: .; D gene: .; CDR3 protein: CASGDGAGETQYF; CDR3 DNA: TGTGCCTCAGGGGATGGGGCTGGAGAGACCCAGTACTTC
J gene: TRBJ2-1; V gene: TRBV2; clone size: .; D gene: TRBD1; CDR3 protein: CATQGGTGGYNNEQFF; CDR3 DNA: TGTGCCACCCAGGGAGGGACAGGGGGCTATAATAACGAGCAGTTCTTC
J gene: TRBJ1-1; V gene: TRBV6-5; clone size: .; D gene: TRBD1; CDR3 protein: CASSLDRVTEAFF; CDR3 DNA: TGTGCCAGCAGTTTGGACAGGGTCACTGAAGCTTTCTTT
J gene: TRBJ1-5; V gene: TRBV19; clone size: .; D gene: .; CDR3 protein: CASSPGLNQPQHF; CDR3 DNA: TGTGCCAGTAGTCCAGGCCTCAATCAGCCCCAGCATTTT
J gene: TRBJ1-1; V gene: TRBV6-1; clone size: once; D gene: TRBD1; CDR3 protein: CASTTTGVTEAFF; CDR3 DNA: TGTGCCAGCACAACGACAGGGGTCACTGAAGCTTTCTTT
J gene: TRBJ1-4; V gene: TRBV6-6; clone size: .; D gene: .; CDR3 protein: CASSQRRAGVEKLFF; CDR3 DNA: TGTGCCAGCTCCCAGCGACGGGCAGGGGTTGAAAAACTGTTTTTT
J gene: TRBJ1-1; V gene: TRBV19; clone size: .; D gene: .; CDR3 protein: CASSLQEAANTEAFF; CDR3 DNA: TGTGCCAGTAGTCTCCAGGAGGCAGCAAACACTGAAGCTTTCTTT
J gene: TRBJ2-7; V gene: TRBV4-3; clone size: .; D gene: TRBD2; CDR3 protein: CASSQVASGGYEQYF; CDR3 DNA: TGCGCCAGCAGCCAAGTGGCTAGCGGGGGCTACGAGCAGTACTTC
J gene: TRBJ1-4; V gene: TRBV6-5; clone size: few; D gene: .; CDR3 protein: CASSPRGRVEEKLFF; CDR3 DNA: TGTGCCAGCAGTCCCCGGGGTAGGGTTGAAGAAAAACTGTTTTTT
J gene: TRBJ1-2; V gene: TRBV2; clone size: few; D gene: TRBD1; CDR3 protein: CASTDRQGAEYYTF; CDR3 DNA: TGTGCCAGCACCGACCGCCAGGGGGCCGAGTACTACACCTTC
J gene: TRBJ1-1; V gene: TRBV11-2; clone size: .; D gene: TRBD1; CDR3 protein: CASSQQGALTEAFF; CDR3 DNA: TGTGCCAGCAGTCAGCAGGGGGCTTTGACTGAAGCTTTCTTT
J gene: TRBJ1-6; V gene: TRBV20-1; clone size: .; D gene: .; CDR3 protein: CSARGGTLHF; CDR3 DNA: TGCAGTGCTAGAGGAGGCACCCTCCACTTT
J gene: TRBJ2-5; V gene: TRBV2; clone size: .; D gene: TRBD2; CDR3 protein: CASSGKAPSGGETQYF; CDR3 DNA: TGTGCCAGCAGTGGAAAGGCGCCTAGCGGGGGGGAGACCCAGTACTTC
J gene: TRBJ2-6; V gene: TRBV9; clone size: .; D gene: TRBD1; CDR3 protein: CASSETGGTVFSGANVLTF; CDR3 DNA: TGTGCCAGCAGCGAAACAGGGGGGACAGTCTTCTCTGGGGCCAACGTCCTGACTTTC
J gene: TRBJ1-2; V gene: TRBV5-1; clone size: .; D gene: .; CDR3 protein: CASRENLSGYTF; CDR3 DNA: TGCGCCAGCAGGGAGAATCTCAGTGGCTACACCTTC
J gene: TRBJ2-5; V gene: TRBV3-1/TRBV3-2; clone size: .; D gene: TRBD2; CDR3 protein: CASSQEVSGGQETQYF; CDR3 DNA: TGTGCCAGCAGCCAAGAGGTCAGCGGGGGGCAAGAGACCCAGTACTTC
J gene: TRBJ2-3; V gene: TRBV14; clone size: .; D gene: TRBD2; CDR3 protein: CASSPRTSGGHTDTQYF; CDR3 DNA: TGTGCCAGCAGCCCGAGGACTAGCGGGGGCCACACAGATACGCAGTATTTT
J gene: TRBJ1-2; V gene: TRBV9; clone size: .; D gene: .; CDR3 protein: CASSVGTALLSANYGYTF; CDR3 DNA: TGTGCCAGCAGCGTAGGGACAGCCCTCCTTTCAGCTAACTATGGCTACACCTTC
J gene: TRBJ2-5; V gene: TRBV7-7; clone size: few; D gene: TRBD2; CDR3 protein: CASSFQVGGGETQYF; CDR3 DNA: TGTGCCAGCAGCTTCCAGGTTGGGGGGGGAGAGACCCAGTACTTC
J gene: TRBJ1-6; V gene: TRBV28; clone size: once; D gene: TRBD1; CDR3 protein: CASSFPRTGPRSYNSPLHF; CDR3 DNA: TGTGCCAGCAGTTTCCCCCGGACAGGGCCCCGCTCCTATAATTCACCCCTCCACTTT
J gene: TRBJ1-5; V gene: TRBV10-2; clone size: .; D gene: TRBD1; CDR3 protein: CASTTGGGNQPQHF; CDR3 DNA: TGCGCCAGCACCACAGGGGGTGGCAATCAGCCCCAGCATTTT
J gene: TRBJ2-3; V gene: TRBV18; clone size: .; D gene: .; CDR3 protein: CASQTWGRAPDTQYF; CDR3 DNA: TGTGCCAGCCAGACGTGGGGCAGGGCCCCAGATACGCAGTATTTT
J gene: TRBJ2-5; V gene: TRBV12-3/TRBV12-4; clone size: .; D gene: .; CDR3 protein: CASSFGGGETQYF; CDR3 DNA: TGTGCCAGCAGTTTTGGCGGAGGGGAGACCCAGTACTTC
J gene: TRBJ2-7; V gene: TRBV30; clone size: .; D gene: .; CDR3 protein: CAWSEGVGYEQYF; CDR3 DNA: TGTGCCTGGAGTGAAGGGGTCGGCTACGAGCAGTACTTC
J gene: TRBJ2-3; V gene: TRBV7-2; clone size: .; D gene: TRBD2; CDR3 protein: CASSLDGRGGADTQYF; CDR3 DNA: TGTGCCAGCAGCTTAGATGGCCGGGGGGGCGCAGATACGCAGTATTTT
J gene: TRBJ1-5; V gene: TRBV2; clone size: .; D gene: .; CDR3 protein: CASSPTEYSNQPQHF; CDR3 DNA: TGTGCCAGCAGCCCGACTGAATATAGCAATCAGCCCCAGCATTTT
J gene: TRBJ1-1; V gene: TRBV28; clone size: .; D gene: .; CDR3 protein: CASSSGAGAEAFF; CDR3 DNA: TGTGCCAGCAGTTCAGGGGCAGGCGCTGAAGCTTTCTTT
J gene: TRBJ1-2; V gene: TRBV10-3; clone size: once; D gene: .; CDR3 protein: CAISDRASNYGYTF; CDR3 DNA: TGTGCCATCAGTGACAGGGCATCAAACTATGGCTACACCTTC
J gene: TRBJ2-2; V gene: TRBV28; clone size: once; D gene: .; CDR3 protein: CASSLPRVAGELFF; CDR3 DNA: TGTGCCAGCAGTTTACCCAGGGTGGCCGGGGAGCTGTTTTTT
J gene: TRBJ2-7; V gene: TRBV12-3/TRBV12-4; clone size: .; D gene: .; CDR3 protein: CASSTLRETEQYF; CDR3 DNA: TGTGCCAGCAGTACCCTCAGGGAAACCGAGCAGTACTTC